One sample yielded the 5 T cell receptor beta chains listed below, sequenced in a study of technical replicates of blood from a few donors (dated by TCRdb to 2016 to 2017). Preparation of the library involved the immunoSEQ multiplex PCR assay. TCRdb stores this immuneACCESS table with in-frame sequences only. Part of the clones is absent; in the studies checked, under half of the shortfall reflects unresolved V genes, and no reason is known for the rest. The sample table contains about 59,000 clones; only one count was recorded for 90% to 95% of them. Of the sample, 4.2% is held by the ten largest clones. What was sequenced was PBMCs. These receptors were taken from a human donor in good health. Some clones in this sample may be carry-over from other donors' samples.

The chain combines TRBV7-3 with TRBJ2-1; D may be TRBD2 (5 bases). Germline-derived CDR1 and CDR2 are SGHTA and FQGTGA. Deletions cut 0 bases from V and 5 bases from J, with 8 bases between. The CDR3 contains 14 residues. Here the CDR3 reads CASSLTGDHNEQFF. The DNA for the CDR3 is TGTGCCAGCAGCTTAACGGGAGACCACAATGAGCAGTTCTTC.

This chain links TRBV6-6 with TRBJ2-7, with 10 bases lining up with TRBD1. V lost 0 bases, J lost 6 bases, and 5 bases stayed unmatched. The germline V gene has CDR1 MNHNY and CDR2 SVGAGI (reference sequence). CDR3 length equals 15 residues. The CDR3 region has the DNA TGTGCCAGCAGTTACTCCGGGACAGGGGTGGCCGAGCAGTACTTC. As protein: CASSYSGTGVAEQYF.

This sequence joins TRBV7-3 and TRBJ2-3; 8 nucleotides align to TRBD2. The CDR3 sequence is 15 residues long. Germline V gene data show CDR1 as SGHTA and CDR2 as FQGTGA. V was clipped by 2 bases and J by 2 bases; unmatched bases: 3. The CDR3 DNA is TGTGCCAGCAGCTTACGGGGGGGCTACACAGATACGCAGTATTTT. This encodes CASSLRGGYTDTQYF.

Here the CDR3 reads CASSHYEQYF. In DNA form, the CDR3 reads TGTGCCAGCAGCCACTACGAGCAGTACTTC. The J gene is TRBJ2-7, the V gene TRBV11-2; D gene unclear. The CDR3 totals 10 residues. In germline, CDR1 is SGHAT, CDR2 FQNNGV. Trimming pared 5 bases from V and 3 bases from J, leaving 2 bases between.

The J gene is TRBJ2-2, the V gene TRBV4-2; 10 bases map to TRBD2. In germline, CDR1 is LGHNA, CDR2 YNFKEQ. With 4 bases clipped from V and 7 bases from J, the junction kept 9 bases outside the gene matches. This CDR3 is 16 amino acids long. CDR3 in amino acids: CASSPGSGTSVGELFF. The CDR3 coding sequence is TGTGCCAGCAGCCCGGGATCCGGGACTAGCGTCGGGGAGCTGTTTTTT.